This T cell receptor beta chain was captured in a study of cytomegalovirus exposure and HLA in healthy donors (dated by TCRdb to the late 2010s). Broadly, across the study: According to a later analysis, one platform produced both the roughly 130 validation repertoires and the approximately 600 repertoires of the first cohort. A separate validation cohort of roughly 110 different subjects was used in addition to the roughly 640-subject first cohort. To predict cytomegalovirus infection status, the study brought together high-throughput TCR immunosequencing, statistical association of individual TCRs with disease status, and machine learning. The study aimed to test whether signatures of past pathogen exposure could be identified by cataloging public T cell receptors. Here is what the overall study found, with its caveats: The validation cohort had no HLA typing available for a later analysis, so co-occurrence within that cohort was assessed over all 110 or so repertoires. In the study, approximately 160 TCR beta chains were listed as associated with cytomegalovirus. The classifier was reported to diagnose cytomegalovirus status with high specificity and sensitivity in both the original cohort and the validation cohort. According to the authors, the approach could potentially be generalized to other disease states and immunological phenotypes. In vitro tests confirmed that a few of the cytomegalovirus-associated TCR beta chains recognize cytomegalovirus antigens. Most TCR sequences were seen in very few donors, while some public TCRs were found in many individuals. A later analysis found that TCRs clustered in the first cohort also tended to co-occur in the roughly 120 validation repertoires, with 94% of cluster scores above 0.

Donors formed part of the validation cohort, which comprised about 130 subjects and was distinct from the first cohort of some 700 subjects. Libraries were prepared through the immunoSEQ multiplex PCR assay. The source study handled its data this way. To diagnose cytomegalovirus status from the catalog of TCR beta chain sequences, a statistical classification framework was built. Not all clones reach the TCRdb copy of this immuneACCESS table, which keeps in-frame sequences only. Checked studies attribute under half of the gap to unresolved V genes and leave the rest unexplained. V and J calls and clone size come straight from that table; D and trimming were deduced from the DNA. Recorded for this sample are approximately 160,000 clones; about 89% of them occurred a single time. 2.5% to 4% of the sample goes to the ten largest clones. With regard to this clone: Its antigen specificity is not known. One base away there is no much larger clone; base qualities are not given.

Counted from cysteine to phenylalanine, this CDR3 has 17 amino acids. Of the read, only the CDR3 DNA is kept; its 51 bases are in frame from base 1. V lost 1 base and J lost 4 bases, and the count of bases not matched to a germline gene is 7. The germline V gene sets CDR1 to SGDLS and CDR2 to YYNGEE. This receptor chain uses TRBV9 and TRBJ2-3; 12 junctional bases match TRBD2. This clonotype was obtained from a woman between 18 and 29 years old in good health and CMV-seropositive. The sequencing sample was made of PBMCs. CDR3 reads: CASSVLGLAGNPDTQYF. The DNA reads as follows: TGTGCCAGCAGCGTACTAGGACTAGCGGGAAACCCAGATACGCAGTATTTT.